This entry lists 10 T cell receptor beta chains sequenced from one sample in a study of T cell repertoires in cytomegalovirus infection. The antigens of these receptors remain unknown. TCRdb reprocessed the reads with MiXCR, giving one entry per CDR3 protein. The sample lists 200,000 or so distinct CDR3 sequences, around 35% occurring once. Sequenced material: CD8+ T cells from cultured PBMCs, taken from culture after CMV antigen stimulation. The receptors were gathered from a human donor in good health (CMV status not recorded). Some clones in this sample may be carry-over from other donors' samples.

This chain connects TRBV11-2 to TRBJ2-7; D tentatively fits TRBD1 or TRBD2 (5 bases each). Germline V gene sequence: CDR1 SGHAT, CDR2 FQNNGV. The V gene lost 7 bases and the J gene lost 0 bases, with 19 bases spanning the gap. There are 16 residues in the CDR3. The CDR3 DNA sequence: TGTGCCAGCACCCACTTAGGGACCCACAGCTCCTACGAGCAGTACTTC. Its translation is CASTHLGTHSSYEQYF. The complete variable domain, with remaining parts taken from reference TRBV11-2 and TRBJ2-7, reads EAGVAQSPRYKIIEKRQSVAFWCNPISGHATLYWYQQILGQGPKLLIQFQNNGVVDDSQLPKDRFSAERLKGVDSTLKIQPAKLEDSAVYLCASTHLGTHSSYEQYFGPGTRLTVT.

This rearrangement joins TRBV7-8 to TRBJ2-2, with D possibly being TRBD1 (7 bases). CDR1 is SGHVS, CDR2 FQNEAQ, per germline. V lost 5 bases and J 6 bases, leaving 19 bases between the germline ends. The CDR3 extends over 16 amino acids. CDR3 DNA: TGTGCCAGCAGCCTCTTGGGCAGGGGGGTGGCCGGGGAGCTGTTTTTT. Its translation is CASSLLGRGVAGELFF.

This clonotype was seen a few times. V usage is TRBV28 and J usage is TRBJ1-4; D is uncertain. The V and J ends lost 8 bases and 8 bases respectively, with 15 bases between them. This CDR3 comprises 13 residues. The V gene's germline CDR1 is MDHEN and CDR2 SYDVKM. The DNA of the CDR3 is TGTGCCAGCCTTTCGGGATCTGAGGAAAAACTGTTTTTT. This translates into CASLSGSEEKLFF.

This clonotype was counted at least ten times. The chain combines TRBV7-6 with TRBJ2-2; 7 bases map to TRBD1. The CDR3 totals 16 residues. After removal of 6 bases from V and 3 bases from J, the junction contained 10 bases not matched to a gene. The V gene's germline CDR1 is SGHVS and CDR2 FNYEAQ. CDR3 DNA: TGTGCCAGCAGGGGGTTAGAGGGGGCTCACACCGGGGAGCTGTTTTTT. Translating gives CASRGLEGAHTGELFF.

The rearrangement links TRBV12-3 or TRBV12-4 to TRBJ1-2; tentative D call: TRBD1 (6 bases). The CDR3 consists of 18 residues. Deletions cut 0 bases from V and 4 bases from J, with 21 bases between. The CDR3 DNA reads as TGTGCCAGCAGTTTAGCGCCAATGGGGATCCGGGACACCTATGGCTACACCTTC. This encodes CASSLAPMGIRDTYGYTF.

The chain is built from TRBV24-1 and TRBJ2-3, with D tentatively TRBD1 (5 bases). CDR3 length: 12 residues. V was pared by 3 bases and J by 6 bases, with 6 bases between. Germline V CDR1 and CDR2: KGHDR, SFDVKD. The CDR3 nucleotides read TGTGCCACCAGTGATAAGGGGGATACGCAGTATTTT. Its protein is CATSDKGDTQYF.

This chain links TRBV11-2 with TRBJ2-1, with a possible D match to TRBD2 (6 bases). The CDR3 has 16 amino acids. Germline V gene data show CDR1 as SGHAT and CDR2 as FQNNGV. V was clipped by 3 bases and J by 8 bases, with 20 bases between them. CDR3 sequence: CASSFWRKWEADEQFF. The CDR3, as DNA: TGTGCCAGCAGCTTCTGGAGGAAGTGGGAGGCGGATGAGCAGTTCTTC.

The rearrangement links TRBV10-3 to TRBJ2-7, with 7 positions matching TRBD1. The V gene end was trimmed by 0 bases and the J gene end by 3 bases; junction bases not matched to a gene: 5. CDR1 is ENHRY, CDR2 SYGVKD, per germline. The length of the CDR3 is 15 residues. This chain's CDR3 is CAISESETGIYEQYF. In DNA, the CDR3 is TGTGCCATCAGTGAGTCCGAGACAGGGATCTACGAGCAGTACTTC.

The chain carries TRBV28 and TRBJ2-1; no firm D call. This CDR3 region has 11 residues. The germline V gene encodes CDR1 MDHEN and CDR2 SYDVKM. V was clipped by 3 bases and J by 8 bases, with 5 bases between them. The CDR3 nucleotides are TGTGCCAGCAGTTTTATGTATGAGCAGTTCTTC. This codes for CASSFMYEQFF.

The chain has TRBV6-5 and TRBJ1-1; no definite D call. The CDR3 contains 16 residues. The V and J ends lost 3 bases and 0 bases respectively, with 14 bases between them. Germline V lookup: CDR1 MNHEY, CDR2 SVGAGI. The CDR3 spells CASSYHYRRVNTEAFF. CDR3 nucleotides: TGTGCCAGCAGTTATCACTATAGAAGGGTGAACACTGAAGCTTTCTTT.